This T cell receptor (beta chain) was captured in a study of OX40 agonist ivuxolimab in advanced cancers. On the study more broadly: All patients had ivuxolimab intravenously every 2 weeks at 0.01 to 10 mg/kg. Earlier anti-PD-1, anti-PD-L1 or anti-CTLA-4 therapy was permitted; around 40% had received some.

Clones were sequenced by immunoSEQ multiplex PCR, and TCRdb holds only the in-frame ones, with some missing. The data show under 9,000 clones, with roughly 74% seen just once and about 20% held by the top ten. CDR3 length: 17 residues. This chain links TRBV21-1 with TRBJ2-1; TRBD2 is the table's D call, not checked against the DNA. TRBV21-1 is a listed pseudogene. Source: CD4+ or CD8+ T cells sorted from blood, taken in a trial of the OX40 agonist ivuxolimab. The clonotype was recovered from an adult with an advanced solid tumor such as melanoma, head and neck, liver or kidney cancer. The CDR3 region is CASSRFLRDLSYNEQFF. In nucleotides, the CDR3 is TGTGCCAGCAGCAGATTCCTCCGGGACTTATCCTACAATGAGCAGTTCTTC.